Given below is one T cell receptor beta chain in context. Its specificity is unknown. V lost 0 bases and J 5 bases, leaving 9 bases between the germline ends. In germline, CDR1 is SGHNT, CDR2 YYREEE (reference sequence). The CDR3 is 13 amino acids. The record originates from a study of T cells in localized non-small cell lung cancer. Study observations and caveats: A higher density of T cells in blood coincided with extended overall survival.

Clones were read by immunoSEQ multiplex PCR, and TCRdb kept only the in-frame ones, dropping some. The table lists tens of thousands of clones, more than 85% of them singletons. The sample here was peripheral blood, taken before any cancer treatment. The V call is TRBV5-4, the J call TRBJ2-7, with D perhaps TRBD1 (6 bases). The clonotype originates from a woman aged 18 to 50 with stage III lung adenocarcinoma. CDR3 bases: TGTGCCAGCAGCTTGGACAGGGCCCACGAGCAGTACTTC. The encoded protein is CASSLDRAHEQYF.